This T cell receptor (beta chain) was recorded in a study of cytomegalovirus exposure and HLA in healthy donors. Findings of the study overall: As was reported, the HLA-A and HLA-B alleles of most subjects were accurately predicted from TCR beta sequences. Sequencing likely produced, as an artifact, a cluster of highly shared sequence variants. The study put 150 to 200 TCR beta chains on its list as cytomegalovirus-associated.

PCR involved 60 Vbeta and 13 Jbeta primers. The method was immunoSEQ multiplex PCR; TCRdb's version includes in-frame clones alone and lacks a portion of them. Recorded here are 40,000 or so clones; the top ten clones represent over 3%. Each of the donors was a healthy bone marrow donor. Points on this clone: The antigen remains unidentified.

Trimming cost V 4 bases and J 0 bases, with 6 bases left between them. CDR1 is LNHNV and CDR2 is YYDKDF in the germline V gene (reference sequence). This CDR3 contains 13 residues. Sequences were obtained from PBMCs. V and J are TRBV15 and TRBJ1-1; D gene uncertain. The sequence came from a woman in her twenties or thirties in good health and CMV-seropositive. The CDR3 region has the DNA TGTGCCACCAGCAATGAGCTGAACACTGAAGCTTTCTTT. This translates into CATSNELNTEAFF.